Given below is one T cell receptor beta chain in context. In the study's own analysis: Nucleated cell counts were estimated from reference gene primer amplification. Assay: immunoSEQ multiplex PCR; the TCRdb copy retains only in-frame clones and omits some. D and trimming were read from the DNA, whereas the V and J calls and clone size are those reported in that table. The sample includes roughly 300,000 clones, more than 75% seen only once; the top ten take approximately 7.8%. The CDR3 runs 13 residues. V lost 3 bases and J 3 bases, leaving 8 bases between the germline ends. This sample was taken from a study of blood T cell repertoires in COVID-19. Study information: Whether acute or convalescent, the COVID-19 samples came from the United States, Italy and Spain. PBMCs, B-cell-depleted T cells, or T cells were the source of the cDNA or gDNA that made up the material.

The TCR comes from a woman aged 45 to 65 who had recovered from COVID-19. The sequenced sample was peripheral blood. The J gene is TRBJ2-5, the V gene TRBV12-3 or TRBV12-4; tentatively, D is TRBD1 (6 bases). In DNA form, the CDR3 reads TGTGCCAGCAGTTTTACAGGGAAAGAGACCCAGTACTTC. Residues: CASSFTGKETQYF.